This T cell receptor beta chain was captured by sequencing in a study of shared clonotypes between healthy human individuals. CDR3 length: 16 amino acids. The J segment lost 1 base and the V segment lost 0 bases, leaving 1 base of the junction unmatched. From germline, CDR1 is WNHNN and CDR2 SYGVQD (reference sequence). TCRdb keeps only in-frame clones here, not all; method: immunoSEQ multiplex PCR. The sample includes some 480,000 clones, roughly 85% of them seen just once. Donors comprised only Caucasian adults living in Nashville, Tennessee. For genomic DNA, unsorted samples relied on tens of millions of PBMCs.

V gene TRBV10-1 combines with J gene TRBJ2-2; TRBD1 aligns across 8 bases. The sequencing sample was made of PBMCs. The receptor was isolated from a woman aged 35 to 49 in good health. Some clones in this sample may be carry-over from other donors' samples. CDR3 region: CASSESRGQNTGELFF. CDR3 sequence (DNA): TGCGCCAGCAGTGAGTCCAGGGGGCAGAACACCGGGGAGCTGTTTTTT.